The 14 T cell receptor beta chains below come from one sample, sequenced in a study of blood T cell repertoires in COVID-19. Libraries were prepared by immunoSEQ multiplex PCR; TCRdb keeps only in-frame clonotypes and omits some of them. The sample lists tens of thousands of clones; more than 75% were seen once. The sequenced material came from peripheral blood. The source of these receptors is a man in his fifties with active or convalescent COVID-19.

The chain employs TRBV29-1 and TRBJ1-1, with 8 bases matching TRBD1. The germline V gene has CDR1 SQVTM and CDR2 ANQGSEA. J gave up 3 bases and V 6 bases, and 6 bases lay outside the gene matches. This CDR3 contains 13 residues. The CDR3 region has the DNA TGCAGCGTACGACAGGGGACCTACACTGAAGCTTTCTTT. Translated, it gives CSVRQGTYTEAFF.

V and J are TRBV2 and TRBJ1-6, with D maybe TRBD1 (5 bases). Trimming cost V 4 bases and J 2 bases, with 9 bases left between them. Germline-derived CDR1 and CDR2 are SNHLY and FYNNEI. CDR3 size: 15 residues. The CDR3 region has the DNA TGTGCCAGCAGTGTACAGGAACCCTATAATTCACCCCTCCACTTT. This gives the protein CASSVQEPYNSPLHF.

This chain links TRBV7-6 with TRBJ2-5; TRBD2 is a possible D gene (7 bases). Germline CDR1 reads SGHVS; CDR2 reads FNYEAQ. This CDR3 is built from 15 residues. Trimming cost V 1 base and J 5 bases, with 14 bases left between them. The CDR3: CASSLDAGAGETQYF. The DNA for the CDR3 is TGTGCCAGCAGCTTAGATGCGGGGGCGGGCGAGACCCAGTACTTC.

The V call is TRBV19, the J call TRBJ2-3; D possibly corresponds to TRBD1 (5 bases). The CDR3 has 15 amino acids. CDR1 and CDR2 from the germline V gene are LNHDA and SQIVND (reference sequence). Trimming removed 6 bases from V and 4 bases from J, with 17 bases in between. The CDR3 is CASSPTSQGPDTQYF. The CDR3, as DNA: TGTGCCAGTAGCCCTACGTCGCAGGGCCCAGATACGCAGTATTTT.

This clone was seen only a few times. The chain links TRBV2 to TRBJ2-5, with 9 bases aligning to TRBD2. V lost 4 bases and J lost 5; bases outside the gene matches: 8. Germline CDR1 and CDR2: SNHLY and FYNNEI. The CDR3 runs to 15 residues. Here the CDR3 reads CASSVLSGGPETQYF. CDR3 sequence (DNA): TGTGCCAGCAGTGTGCTCAGCGGGGGGCCCGAGACCCAGTACTTC.

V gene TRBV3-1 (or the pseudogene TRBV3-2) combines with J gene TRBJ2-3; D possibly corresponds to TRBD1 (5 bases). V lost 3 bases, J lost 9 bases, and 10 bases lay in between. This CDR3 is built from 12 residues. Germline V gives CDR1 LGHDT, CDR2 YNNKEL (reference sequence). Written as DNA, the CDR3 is TGTGCCAGCAGCCAGACAGTCCGAACGCAGTATTTT. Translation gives CASSQTVRTQYF.

As DNA, the CDR3 is TGTGCCAGCAGTTTTGGGGGAGGGCCCCAGCATTTT. As protein: CASSFGGGPQHF. The genes are TRBV12-3 or TRBV12-4 and TRBJ1-5; a weak D match, TRBD1 (5 bases). The V end lost 3 bases, the J end lost 9 bases, and 9 bases lay between the germline ends. This CDR3 has 12 amino acids.

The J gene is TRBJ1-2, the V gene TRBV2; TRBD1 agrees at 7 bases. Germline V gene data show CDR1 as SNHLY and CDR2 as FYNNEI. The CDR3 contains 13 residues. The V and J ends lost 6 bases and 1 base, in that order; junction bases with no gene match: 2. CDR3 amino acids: CASRGDSNYGYTF. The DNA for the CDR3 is TGTGCCAGCAGGGGGGACAGTAACTATGGCTACACCTTC.

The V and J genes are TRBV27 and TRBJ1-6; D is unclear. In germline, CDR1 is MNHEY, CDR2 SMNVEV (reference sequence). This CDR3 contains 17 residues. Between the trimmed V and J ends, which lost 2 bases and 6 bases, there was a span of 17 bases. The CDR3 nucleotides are TGTGCCAGCAGTTTAACCACCCCACGGGTGGTTAATTCACCCCTCCACTTT. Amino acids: CASSLTTPRVVNSPLHF.

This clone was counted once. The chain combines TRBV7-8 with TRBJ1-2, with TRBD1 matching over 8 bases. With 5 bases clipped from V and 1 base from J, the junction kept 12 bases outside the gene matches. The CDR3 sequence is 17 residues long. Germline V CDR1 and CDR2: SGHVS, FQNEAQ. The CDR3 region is CASSRTGKGVDNYGYTF. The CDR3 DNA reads TGTGCCAGCAGCCGGACAGGGAAGGGGGTAGATAACTATGGCTACACCTTC.

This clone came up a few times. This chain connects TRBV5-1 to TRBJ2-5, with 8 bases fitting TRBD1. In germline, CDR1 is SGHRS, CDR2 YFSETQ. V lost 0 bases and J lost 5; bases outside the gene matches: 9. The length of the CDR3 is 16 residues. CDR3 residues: CASSLATTGAGETQYF. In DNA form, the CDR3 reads TGCGCCAGCAGCTTGGCCACGACAGGGGCTGGGGAGACCCAGTACTTC.

This CDR3 reads CASTRGRQPQHF. CDR3 nucleotides: TGTGCCAGCACCAGGGGGCGGCAGCCCCAGCATTTT. The genes are TRBV12-3 or TRBV12-4 and TRBJ1-5; TRBD1 matches 8 bases. This CDR3 has 12 residues. The junction had 3 bases not matched to a gene; V was cut back by 7 bases and J by 7 bases.

CDR3 protein: CASSPYPTGDGTEAFF. The CDR3 DNA is TGTGCCAGCAGCCCATACCCGACAGGGGACGGCACTGAAGCTTTCTTT. The chain uses TRBV11-2 and TRBJ1-1, with 8 bases lining up with TRBD1. The V and J ends lost 5 bases and 4 bases, in that order; junction bases with no gene match: 12. The CDR3 has 16 amino acids. Germline V gene data show CDR1 as SGHAT and CDR2 as FQNNGV. The entire variable domain, with the rest obtained from reference TRBV11-2 and TRBJ1-1, is as follows: EAGVAQSPRYKIIEKRQSVAFWCNPISGHATLYWYQQILGQGPKLLIQFQNNGVVDDSQLPKDRFSAERLKGVDSTLKIQPAKLEDSAVYLCASSPYPTGDGTEAFFGQGTRLTVV.

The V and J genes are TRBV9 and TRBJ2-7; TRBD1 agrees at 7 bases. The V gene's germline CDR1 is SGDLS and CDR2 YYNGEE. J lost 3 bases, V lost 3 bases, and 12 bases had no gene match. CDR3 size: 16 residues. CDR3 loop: CASSADPGTAIYEQYF. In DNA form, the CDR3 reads TGTGCCAGCAGCGCTGACCCCGGGACAGCCATCTACGAGCAGTACTTC. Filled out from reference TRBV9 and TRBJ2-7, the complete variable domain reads DSGVTQTPKHLITATGQRVTLRCSPRSGDLSVYWYQQSLDQGLQFLIQYYNGEERAKGNILERFSAQQFPDLHSELNLSSLELGDSALYFCASSADPGTAIYEQYFGPGTRLTVT.